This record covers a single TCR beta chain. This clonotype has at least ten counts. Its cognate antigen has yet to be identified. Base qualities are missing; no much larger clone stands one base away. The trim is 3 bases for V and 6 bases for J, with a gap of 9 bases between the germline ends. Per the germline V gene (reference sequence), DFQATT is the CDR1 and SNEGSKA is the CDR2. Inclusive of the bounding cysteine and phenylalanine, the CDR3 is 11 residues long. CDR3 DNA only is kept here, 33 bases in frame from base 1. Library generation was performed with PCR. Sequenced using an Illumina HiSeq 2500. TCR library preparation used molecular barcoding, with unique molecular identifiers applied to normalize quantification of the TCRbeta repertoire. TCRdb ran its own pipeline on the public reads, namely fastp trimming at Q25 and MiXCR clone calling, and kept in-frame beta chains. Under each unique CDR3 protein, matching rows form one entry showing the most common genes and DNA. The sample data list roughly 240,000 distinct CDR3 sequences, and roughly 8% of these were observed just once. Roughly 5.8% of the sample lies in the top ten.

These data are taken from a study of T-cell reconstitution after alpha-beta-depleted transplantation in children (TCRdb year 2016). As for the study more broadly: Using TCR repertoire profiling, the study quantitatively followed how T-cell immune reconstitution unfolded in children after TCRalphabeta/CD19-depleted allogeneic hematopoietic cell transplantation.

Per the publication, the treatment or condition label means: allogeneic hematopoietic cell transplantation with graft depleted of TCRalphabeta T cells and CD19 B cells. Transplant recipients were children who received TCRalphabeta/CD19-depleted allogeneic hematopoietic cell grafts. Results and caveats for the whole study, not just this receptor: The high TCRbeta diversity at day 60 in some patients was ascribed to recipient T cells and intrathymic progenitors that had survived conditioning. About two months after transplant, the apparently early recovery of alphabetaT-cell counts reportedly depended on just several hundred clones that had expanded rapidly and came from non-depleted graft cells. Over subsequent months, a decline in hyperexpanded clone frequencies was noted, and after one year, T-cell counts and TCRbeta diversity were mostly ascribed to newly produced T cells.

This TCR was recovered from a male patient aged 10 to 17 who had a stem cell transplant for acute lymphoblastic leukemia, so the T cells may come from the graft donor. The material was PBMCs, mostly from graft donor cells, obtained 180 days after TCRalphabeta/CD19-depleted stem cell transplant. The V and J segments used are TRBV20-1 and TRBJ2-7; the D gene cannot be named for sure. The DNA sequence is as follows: TGCAGTGCTAGGCGAGCTTCCGAGCAGTACTTC. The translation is CSARRASEQYF.